This passage covers 17 T cell receptor beta chains from one sample sequenced in a study of neurological immune-mediated disorders. One entry per CDR3 protein results from TCRdb running MiXCR on the 5' RACE reads. The table records about 59,000 distinct CDR3 sequences, about 13% of them present only once. Specimen: PBMCs. These receptor sequences come from a woman aged 55-75 years with HTLV-1-associated myelopathy (HAM/TSP).

The table lists this clonotype with many counts. The chain has TRBV3-1 and TRBJ1-1; tentative D call: TRBD1 (6 bases). V was shortened by 3 bases and J by 0 bases, with 14 bases between the two germline ends. CDR1 is LGHDT and CDR2 is YNNKEL in the germline V gene (reference sequence). This CDR3 has 16 residues. The CDR3 protein is CASSHYRAPLNTEAFF. CDR3 in DNA: TGTGCCAGCAGCCATTACAGGGCCCCTCTGAACACTGAAGCTTTCTTT.

The chain uses TRBV5-1 and TRBJ1-5, with D unresolved. V shed 0 bases and J shed 9 bases, with 16 bases lying between them. From germline, CDR1 is SGHRS and CDR2 YFSETQ. CDR3 size: 15 residues. CDR3 loop: CASSLDGRENTPQHF. The CDR3, as DNA: TGCGCCAGCAGCTTGGACGGACGGGAAAATACGCCCCAGCATTTT.

This clonotype was recorded a few times. This sequence joins TRBV4-2 and TRBJ1-4; no reliable D call. The V end was cut by 0 bases, the J end by 10 bases, with 12 bases between. There are 14 residues in the CDR3. The germline V gene has CDR1 LGHNA and CDR2 YNFKEQ. CDR3 nucleotide sequence: TGTGCCAGCAGCCAAGATAAGGCGGTGGGAAAACTGTTTTTT. Amino acid sequence: CASSQDKAVGKLFF.

This clonotype was detected many times. This chain connects TRBV28 to TRBJ1-5; 11 bases map to TRBD1. CDR1 MDHEN and CDR2 SYDVKM come from the germline V gene. V gave up 3 bases and J gave up 2 bases; unmatched junction bases: 9. This CDR3 contains 18 residues. Here the CDR3 DNA reads TGTGCCAGCAGTTTTGGACAGGGGGCGAATCGACGCAATCAGCCCCAGCATTTT. It specifies CASSFGQGANRRNQPQHF.

This clonotype was seen ten or more times. V is TRBV10-3 and J is TRBJ2-7; D unclear. V was cut by 2 bases and J by 3 bases, with 8 bases left in between. CDR1 and CDR2 (germline): ENHRY, SYGVKD. The CDR3 has 13 residues. CDR3 loop: CAISEVGYYEQYF. The DNA for the CDR3 is TGTGCCATCAGTGAGGTCGGATACTACGAGCAGTACTTC.

This clonotype was detected ten times or more. The J gene is TRBJ1-1, the V gene TRBV20-1; no clear D gene. This CDR3 region has 14 residues. Trimming cost V 0 bases and J 1 base, with 9 bases left between them. Germline V gene lookup returns CDR1 DFQATT and CDR2 SNEGSKA (reference sequence). CDR3 sequence reads: CSAREGWGNTEAFF. The CDR3 nucleotides read TGCAGTGCTAGAGAGGGGTGGGGGAACACTGAAGCTTTCTTT.

This clonotype was found a few times. The chain has TRBV20-1 and TRBJ2-5; possibly TRBD1 or TRBD2 for D (5 bases each). Trimming left V 4 bases short and J 2 bases short, with 11 bases between. Looked up from germline, CDR1 is DFQATT and CDR2 is SNEGSKA (reference sequence). The CDR3 runs 13 residues. CDR3 sequence reads: CSATRGVQETQYF. Here the CDR3 DNA reads TGCAGTGCTACGAGGGGCGTACAAGAGACCCAGTACTTC.

At least ten counts were recorded for this clonotype. The CDR3: CASSSTSGRAWHDEQYF. Written as DNA, the CDR3 is TGCGCCAGCAGCTCTACTAGCGGGAGGGCCTGGCACGACGAGCAGTACTTC. This chain uses TRBV5-1 with TRBJ2-7; TRBD2 agrees at 13 bases. V was pared by 3 bases and J by 5 bases, with 11 bases of the junction left unmatched. CDR1 and CDR2 from the germline V gene are SGHRS and YFSETQ. This CDR3 is 17 amino acids long.

This clonotype has ten or more counts. V usage is TRBV5-5 and J usage is TRBJ2-2; unclear D gene. This CDR3 region has 15 residues. Trimming shortened V by 2 bases and J by 0 bases, and 8 bases separated the two germline ends. CDR1 is SGHKS, CDR2 YYEKEE, per germline (reference sequence). The CDR3 reads CASSFLSPNTGELFF. CDR3 bases: TGTGCCAGCAGCTTCCTAAGCCCGAACACCGGGGAGCTGTTTTTT.

This clonotype has at least ten counts. The rearrangement joins TRBV5-1 to TRBJ2-1, with TRBD2 identical over 11 bases. Germline V gene sequence: CDR1 SGHRS, CDR2 YFSETQ. The CDR3 extends over 17 amino acids. V lost 1 base and J lost 7; bases outside the gene matches: 10. This CDR3 is CASSLLGLAGGINEQFF. The CDR3, as DNA: TGCGCCAGCAGCTTGTTGGGGCTAGCGGGAGGAATAAATGAGCAGTTCTTC.

This clonotype has at least ten counts. V and J are TRBV5-5 and TRBJ2-1; 10 nucleotides match TRBD1. CDR1 and CDR2 (germline): SGHKS, YYEKEE (reference sequence). The CDR3 runs 15 residues. Trimming took 6 bases from V and 4 from J; bases not matched to a gene: 7. Here the CDR3 DNA reads TGTGCCAGCAACCTAGGACAGGGGGAGTACAATGAGCAGTTCTTC. This codes for CASNLGQGEYNEQFF. The full variable domain, its missing parts supplied by reference TRBV5-5 and TRBJ2-1, is DAGVTQSPTHLIKTRGQQVTLRCSPISGHKSVSWYQQVLGQGPQFIFQYYEKEERGRGNFPDRFSARQFPNYSSELNVNALLLGDSALYLCASNLGQGEYNEQFFGPGTRLTVL.

This clonotype was detected ten times or more. The chain employs TRBV2 and TRBJ1-1; D unresolved. Trimming left V 6 bases short and J 2 bases short, with 13 bases between. The CDR3 contains 14 residues. Germline CDR1 is SNHLY and CDR2 is FYNNEI. CDR3: CASRPTVLNTEAFF. Here the CDR3 DNA reads TGTGCCAGCAGACCAACTGTGTTAAACACTGAAGCTTTCTTT. Full variable domain (rest looked up from reference TRBV2 and TRBJ1-1): EPEVTQTPSHQVTQMGQEVILRCVPISNHLYFYWYRQILGQKVEFLVSFYNNEISEKSEIFDDQFSVERPDGSNFTLKIRSTKLEDSAMYFCASRPTVLNTEAFFGQGTRLTVV.

This clonotype was detected many times. This chain uses TRBV10-3 with TRBJ1-6; 10 bases map to TRBD1. The CDR3 is 15 residues long. The trim removed 7 bases at V and 7 bases at J, leaving 7 bases unmatched. Looked up from germline, CDR1 is ENHRY and CDR2 is SYGVKD. In nucleotides, the CDR3 is TGTGCCATCACCGGGACAGGGGACGCCAATTCACCCCTCCACTTT. Protein product: CAITGTGDANSPLHF.

This clonotype has at least ten counts. This rearrangement joins TRBV5-1 to TRBJ2-5; 9 nucleotides line up with TRBD2. CDR1 and CDR2 (germline): SGHRS, YFSETQ. After removal of 6 bases from V and 5 bases from J, the junction contained 11 bases not matched to a gene. This CDR3 comprises 15 residues. DNA for the CDR3: TGCGCCAGCACCCCAGGACTAGCGAATATTGAGACCCAGTACTTC. Residues: CASTPGLANIETQYF.

The chain combines TRBV20-1 with TRBJ2-2, with TRBD2 matching over 10 bases. This CDR3 comprises 17 residues. CDR1 DFQATT and CDR2 SNEGSKA come from the germline V gene (reference sequence). CDR3: CRGRDASGRANTGELFF. CDR3 bases: TGCAGAGGTAGAGATGCTAGCGGGAGAGCGAACACCGGGGAGCTGTTTTTT.

This clonotype showed up many times. The rearrangement joins TRBV11-2 to TRBJ2-1, with 8 bases that match TRBD1. The CDR3 runs to 15 residues. Germline assignment: CDR1 SGHAT and CDR2 FQNNGV. The junction had 13 bases not matched to a gene; V was cut back by 5 bases and J by 10 bases. In DNA form, the CDR3 reads TGTGCCAGCAGCCCAAAAGGACAGGGTGTATGGGAGCAGTTCTTC. It is translated as CASSPKGQGVWEQFF.

In this sample, this clonotype turned up many times. This chain uses TRBV20-1 with TRBJ1-4, with a weak D call TRBD1 (6 bases). This CDR3 region has 13 residues. V was cut by 4 bases and J by 2 bases, with 8 bases left in between. Germline V gene sequence: CDR1 DFQATT, CDR2 SNEGSKA (reference sequence). CDR3 sequence: CSATGDTNEKLFF. The CDR3 coding sequence is TGCAGTGCTACAGGGGATACTAATGAAAAACTGTTTTTT.